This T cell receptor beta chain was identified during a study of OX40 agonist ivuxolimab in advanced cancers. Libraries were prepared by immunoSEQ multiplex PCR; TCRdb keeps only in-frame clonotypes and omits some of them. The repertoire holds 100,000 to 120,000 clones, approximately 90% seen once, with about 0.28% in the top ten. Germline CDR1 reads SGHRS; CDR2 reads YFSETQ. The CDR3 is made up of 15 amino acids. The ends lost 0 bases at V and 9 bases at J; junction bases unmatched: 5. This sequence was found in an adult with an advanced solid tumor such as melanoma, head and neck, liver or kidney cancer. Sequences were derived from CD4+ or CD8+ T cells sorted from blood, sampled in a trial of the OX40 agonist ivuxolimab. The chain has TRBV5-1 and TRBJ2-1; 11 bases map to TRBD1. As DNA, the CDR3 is TGCGCCAGCAGCTTGGGGACAGGGGGCTATGGTGAGCAGTTCTTC. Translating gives CASSLGTGGYGEQFF. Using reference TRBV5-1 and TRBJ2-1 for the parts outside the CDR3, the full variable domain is KAGVTQTPRYLIKTRGQQVTLSCSPISGHRSVSWYQQTPGQGLQFLFEYFSETQRNKGNFPGRFSGRQFSNSRSEMNVSTLELGDSALYLCASSLGTGGYGEQFFGPGTRLTVL.